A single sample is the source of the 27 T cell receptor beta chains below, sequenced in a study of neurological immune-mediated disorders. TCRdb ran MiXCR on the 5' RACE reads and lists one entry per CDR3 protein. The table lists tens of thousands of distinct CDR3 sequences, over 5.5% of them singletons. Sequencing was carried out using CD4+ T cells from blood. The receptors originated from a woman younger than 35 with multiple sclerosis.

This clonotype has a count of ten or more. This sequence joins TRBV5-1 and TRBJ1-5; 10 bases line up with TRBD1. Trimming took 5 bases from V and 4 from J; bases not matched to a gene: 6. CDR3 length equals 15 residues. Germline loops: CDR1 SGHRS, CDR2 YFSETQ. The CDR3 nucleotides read TGCGCCAGCAGTTACGACAGGGGGCCTAATCAGCCCCAGCATTTT. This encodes CASSYDRGPNQPQHF.

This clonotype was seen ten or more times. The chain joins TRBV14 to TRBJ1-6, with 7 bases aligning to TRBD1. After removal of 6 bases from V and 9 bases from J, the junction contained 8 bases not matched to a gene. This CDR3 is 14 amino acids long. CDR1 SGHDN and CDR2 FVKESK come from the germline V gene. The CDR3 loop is CASSREGARSPLHF. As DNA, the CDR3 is TGTGCCAGCAGTCGGGAGGGGGCCCGTTCACCCCTCCACTTT.

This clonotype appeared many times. CDR3 DNA: TGTGCCAGCAGCCCCACCGTGGACCCAGTCGCAGATACGCAGTATTTT. Its protein product is CASSPTVDPVADTQYF. This chain joins TRBV27 and TRBJ2-3; D is unresolved. Germline values: CDR1 MNHEY, CDR2 SMNVEV (reference sequence). V dropped 6 bases and J dropped 4 bases, with 20 bases sitting between them. This CDR3 comprises 16 residues.

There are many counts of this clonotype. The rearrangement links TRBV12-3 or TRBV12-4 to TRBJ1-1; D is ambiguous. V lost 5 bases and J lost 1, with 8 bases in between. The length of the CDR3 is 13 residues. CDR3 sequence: CASSTAENTEAFF. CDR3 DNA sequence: TGTGCCAGCAGTACGGCAGAGAACACTGAAGCTTTCTTT.

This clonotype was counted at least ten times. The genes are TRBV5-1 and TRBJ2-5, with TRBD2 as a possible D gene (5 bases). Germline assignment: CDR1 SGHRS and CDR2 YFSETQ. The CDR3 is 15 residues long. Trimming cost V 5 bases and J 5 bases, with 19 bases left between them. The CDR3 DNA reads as TGCGCCAGCAGACCACGGACTTCTGAGAGGGAGACCCAGTACTTC. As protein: CASRPRTSERETQYF.

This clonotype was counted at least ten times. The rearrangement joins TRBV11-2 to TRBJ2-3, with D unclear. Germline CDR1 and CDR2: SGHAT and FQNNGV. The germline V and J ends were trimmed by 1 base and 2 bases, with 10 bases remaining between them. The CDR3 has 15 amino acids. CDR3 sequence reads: CASSLGSSTTDTQYF. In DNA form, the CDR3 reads TGTGCCAGCAGCTTAGGTAGTTCGACCACAGATACGCAGTATTTT.

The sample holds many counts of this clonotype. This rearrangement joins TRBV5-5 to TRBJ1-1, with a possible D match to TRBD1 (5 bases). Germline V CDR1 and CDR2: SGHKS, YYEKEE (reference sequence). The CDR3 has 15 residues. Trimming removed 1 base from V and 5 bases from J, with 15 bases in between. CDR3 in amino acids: CASSLKWDRSTEAFF. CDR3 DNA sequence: TGTGCCAGCAGCTTGAAATGGGACCGGAGTACTGAAGCTTTCTTT. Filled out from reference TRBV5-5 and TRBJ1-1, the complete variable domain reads DAGVTQSPTHLIKTRGQQVTLRCSPISGHKSVSWYQQVLGQGPQFIFQYYEKEERGRGNFPDRFSARQFPNYSSELNVNALLLGDSALYLCASSLKWDRSTEAFFGQGTRLTVV.

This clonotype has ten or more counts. In nucleotides, the CDR3 is TGTGCCAGCAGCCAGAACGAGCAGTACTTC. It yields the protein CASSQNEQYF. This sequence joins TRBV4-2 and TRBJ2-7, with D unclear. The CDR3 totals 10 residues. Germline CDR1 is LGHNA and CDR2 is YNFKEQ. Trimming removed 3 bases from V and 5 bases from J, with 2 bases in between.

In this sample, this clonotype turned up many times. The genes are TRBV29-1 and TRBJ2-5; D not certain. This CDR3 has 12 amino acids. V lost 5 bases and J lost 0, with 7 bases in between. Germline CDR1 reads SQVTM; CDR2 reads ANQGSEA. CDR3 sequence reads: CSVLEHQETQYF. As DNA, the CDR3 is TGCAGCGTTTTGGAGCACCAAGAGACCCAGTACTTC.

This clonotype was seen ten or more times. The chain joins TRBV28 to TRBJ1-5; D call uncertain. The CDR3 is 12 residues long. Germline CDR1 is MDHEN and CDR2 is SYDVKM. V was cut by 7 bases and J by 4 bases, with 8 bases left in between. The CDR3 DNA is TGTGCCAGCACGACTGTGAATCAGCCCCAGCATTTT. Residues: CASTTVNQPQHF.

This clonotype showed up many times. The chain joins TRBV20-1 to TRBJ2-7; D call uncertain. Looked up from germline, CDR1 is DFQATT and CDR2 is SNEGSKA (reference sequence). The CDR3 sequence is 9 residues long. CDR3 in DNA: TGCAGTGCTAGCTACCAGCAGTACGTC. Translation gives CSASYQQYV.

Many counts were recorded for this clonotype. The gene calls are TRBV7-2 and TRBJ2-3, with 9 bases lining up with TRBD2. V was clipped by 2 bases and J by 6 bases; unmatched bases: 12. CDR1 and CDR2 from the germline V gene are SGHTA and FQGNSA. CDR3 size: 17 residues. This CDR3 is CASSLRGLAAGGDTQYF. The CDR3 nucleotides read TGTGCCAGCAGCTTACGGGGCCTAGCGGCGGGGGGGGATACGCAGTATTTT. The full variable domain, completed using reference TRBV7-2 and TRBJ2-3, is GAGVSQSPSNKVTEKGKDVELRCDPISGHTALYWYRQSLGQGLEFLIYFQGNSAPDKSGLPSDRFSAERTGGSVSTLTIQRTQQEDSAVYLCASSLRGLAAGGDTQYFGPGTRLTVL.

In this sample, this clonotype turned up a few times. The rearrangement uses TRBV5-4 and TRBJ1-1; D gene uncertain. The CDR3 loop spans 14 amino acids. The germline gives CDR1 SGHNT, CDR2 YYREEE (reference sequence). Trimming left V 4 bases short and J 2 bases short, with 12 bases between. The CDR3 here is CASSQSYRNTEAFF. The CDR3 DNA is TGTGCCAGCAGCCAGAGCTATCGTAACACTGAAGCTTTCTTT.

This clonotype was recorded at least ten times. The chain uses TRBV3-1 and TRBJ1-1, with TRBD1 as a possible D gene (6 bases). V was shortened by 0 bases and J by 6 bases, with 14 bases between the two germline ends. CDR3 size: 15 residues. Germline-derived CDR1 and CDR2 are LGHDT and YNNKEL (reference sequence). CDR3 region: CASSQDGQGYSEAFF. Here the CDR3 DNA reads TGTGCCAGCAGCCAAGATGGCCAGGGGTACTCTGAAGCTTTCTTT.

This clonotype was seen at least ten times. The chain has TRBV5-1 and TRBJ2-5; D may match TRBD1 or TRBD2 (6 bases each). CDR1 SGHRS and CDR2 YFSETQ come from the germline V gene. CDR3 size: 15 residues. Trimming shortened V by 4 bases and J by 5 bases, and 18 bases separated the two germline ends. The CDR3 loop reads CASSLASGGLETQYF. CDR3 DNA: TGCGCCAGCAGCCTGGCTTCCGGGGGCTTGGAGACCCAGTACTTC. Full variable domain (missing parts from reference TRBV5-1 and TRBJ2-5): KAGVTQTPRYLIKTRGQQVTLSCSPISGHRSVSWYQQTPGQGLQFLFEYFSETQRNKGNFPGRFSGRQFSNSRSEMNVSTLELGDSALYLCASSLASGGLETQYFGPGTRLLVL.

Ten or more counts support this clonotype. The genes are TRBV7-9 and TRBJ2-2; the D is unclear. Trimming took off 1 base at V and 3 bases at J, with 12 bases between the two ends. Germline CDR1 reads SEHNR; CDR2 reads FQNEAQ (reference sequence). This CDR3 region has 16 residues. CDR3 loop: CASSLVSGFDTGELFF. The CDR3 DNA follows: TGTGCCAGCAGCTTAGTGTCCGGGTTTGACACCGGGGAGCTGTTTTTT.

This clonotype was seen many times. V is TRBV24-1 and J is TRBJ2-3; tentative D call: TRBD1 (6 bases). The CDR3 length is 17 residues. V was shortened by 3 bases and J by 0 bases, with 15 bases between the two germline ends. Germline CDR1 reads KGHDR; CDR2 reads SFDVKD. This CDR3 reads CATSDPLTGPSTDTQYF. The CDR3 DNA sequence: TGTGCCACCAGTGATCCCCTGACAGGACCTAGCACAGATACGCAGTATTTT.

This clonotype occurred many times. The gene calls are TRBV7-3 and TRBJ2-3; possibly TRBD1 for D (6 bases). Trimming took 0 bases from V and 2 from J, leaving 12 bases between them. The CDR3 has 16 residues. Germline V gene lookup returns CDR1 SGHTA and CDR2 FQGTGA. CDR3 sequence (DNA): TGTGCCAGCAGCTTAACGGGACACCCGGTCACAGATACGCAGTATTTT. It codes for CASSLTGHPVTDTQYF.

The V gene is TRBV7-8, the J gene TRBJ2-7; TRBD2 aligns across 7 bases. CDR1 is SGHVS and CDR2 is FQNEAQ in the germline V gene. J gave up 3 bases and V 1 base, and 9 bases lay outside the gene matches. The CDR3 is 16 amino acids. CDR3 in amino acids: CASSLEWGGHVYEQYF. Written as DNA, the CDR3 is TGTGCCAGCAGCTTAGAGTGGGGAGGGCACGTCTACGAGCAGTACTTC.

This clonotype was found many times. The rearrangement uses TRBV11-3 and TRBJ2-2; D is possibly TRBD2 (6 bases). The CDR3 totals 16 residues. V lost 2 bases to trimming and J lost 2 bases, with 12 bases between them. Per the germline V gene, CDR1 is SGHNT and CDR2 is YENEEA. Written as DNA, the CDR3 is TGTGCCAGCAGCTTATCGGCGGGACGAAACACCGGGGAGCTGTTTTTT. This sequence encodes CASSLSAGRNTGELFF.

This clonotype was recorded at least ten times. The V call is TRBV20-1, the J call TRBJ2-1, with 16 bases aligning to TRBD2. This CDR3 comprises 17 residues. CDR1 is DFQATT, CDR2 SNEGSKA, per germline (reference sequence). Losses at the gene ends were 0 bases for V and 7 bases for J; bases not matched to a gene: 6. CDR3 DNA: TGCAGTGCTAGAGACCTGGGACTAGCGGGAGGGAGGAATGAGCAGTTCTTC. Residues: CSARDLGLAGGRNEQFF.

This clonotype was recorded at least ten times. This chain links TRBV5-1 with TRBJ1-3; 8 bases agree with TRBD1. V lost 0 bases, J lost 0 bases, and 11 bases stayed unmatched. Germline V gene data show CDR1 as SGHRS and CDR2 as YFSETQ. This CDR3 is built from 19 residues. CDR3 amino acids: CASSLVRTGIVPSGNTIYF. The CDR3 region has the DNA TGCGCCAGCAGCTTGGTCCGGACAGGGATCGTCCCCTCTGGAAACACCATATATTTT.

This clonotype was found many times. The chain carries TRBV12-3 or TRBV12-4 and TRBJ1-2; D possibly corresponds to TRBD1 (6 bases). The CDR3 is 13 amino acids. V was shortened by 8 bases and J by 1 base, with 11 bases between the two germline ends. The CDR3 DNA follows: TGTGCCAGCCAGGGGAGTTTTAACTATGGCTACACCTTC. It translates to CASQGSFNYGYTF.

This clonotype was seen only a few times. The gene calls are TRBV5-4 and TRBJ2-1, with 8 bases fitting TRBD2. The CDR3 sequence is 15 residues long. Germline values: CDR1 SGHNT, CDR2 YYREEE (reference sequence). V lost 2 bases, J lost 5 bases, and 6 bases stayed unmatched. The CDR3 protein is CASSFAAGEDNEQFF. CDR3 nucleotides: TGTGCCAGCAGCTTTGCAGCGGGAGAGGACAATGAGCAGTTCTTC.

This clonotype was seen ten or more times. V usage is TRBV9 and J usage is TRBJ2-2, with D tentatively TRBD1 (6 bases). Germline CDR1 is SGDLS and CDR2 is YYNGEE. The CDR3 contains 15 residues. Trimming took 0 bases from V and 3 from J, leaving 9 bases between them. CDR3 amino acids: CASSVEGGYTGELFF. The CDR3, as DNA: TGTGCCAGCAGCGTAGAAGGGGGATACACCGGGGAGCTGTTTTTT.

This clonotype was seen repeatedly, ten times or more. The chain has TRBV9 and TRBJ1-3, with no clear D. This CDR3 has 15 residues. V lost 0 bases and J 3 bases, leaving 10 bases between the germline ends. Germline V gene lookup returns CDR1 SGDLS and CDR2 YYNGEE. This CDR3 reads CASSVEAQVGNTIYF. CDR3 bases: TGTGCCAGCAGCGTAGAGGCGCAGGTTGGAAACACCATATATTTT.

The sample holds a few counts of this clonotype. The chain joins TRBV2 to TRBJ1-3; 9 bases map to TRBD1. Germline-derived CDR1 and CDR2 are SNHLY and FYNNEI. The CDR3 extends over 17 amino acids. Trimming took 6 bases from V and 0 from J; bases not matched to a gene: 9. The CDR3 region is CASRGQGTPSSGNTIYF. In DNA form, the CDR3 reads TGTGCCAGCAGGGGACAGGGCACACCAAGCTCTGGAAACACCATATATTTT. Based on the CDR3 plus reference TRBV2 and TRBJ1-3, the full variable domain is EPEVTQTPSHQVTQMGQEVILRCVPISNHLYFYWYRQILGQKVEFLVSFYNNEISEKSEIFDDQFSVERPDGSNFTLKIRSTKLEDSAMYFCASRGQGTPSSGNTIYFGEGSWLTVV.